These 2 T cell receptor beta chains came from one sample sequenced in a study of T cells after yellow fever vaccination. TCRdb ran MiXCR on the 5' RACE reads and lists one entry per CDR3 protein. This table holds hundreds of thousands of distinct CDR3 sequences, about 10% found once. Sequenced here: CD4+ T cells sorted from PBMCs, sampled 5 days after the yellow fever booster vaccination. These receptors were obtained from a man aged 18 to 29 who received the YFV17D yellow fever vaccine.

The chain carries TRBV7-2 and TRBJ2-7; D not certain. The V gene lost 4 bases and the J gene lost 8 bases, with 21 bases spanning the gap. The CDR3 consists of 15 residues. CDR1 and CDR2 from the germline V gene are SGHTA and FQGNSA. CDR3 amino acids: CASSSSDISLTQQYV. The CDR3, as DNA: TGTGCCAGCAGCTCCTCCGACATCAGCCTTACGCAGCAGTACGTC.

This clonotype turned up a few times. The chain has TRBV18 and TRBJ1-2, with D possibly being TRBD1 (6 bases). V lost 2 bases and J 2 bases, leaving 24 bases between the germline ends. Germline V gene sequence: CDR1 KGHSH, CDR2 LQKENI. This CDR3 is 19 amino acids long. CDR3 DNA: TGTGCCAGCTCACCAGAAGCAGGGGCCGCTCAAAACGGCAACTATGGCTACACCTTC. It specifies CASSPEAGAAQNGNYGYTF. Looking up the rest from reference TRBV18 and TRBJ1-2 gives the full variable domain: NAGVMQNPRHLVRRRGQEARLRCSPMKGHSHVYWYRQLPEEGLKFMVYLQKENIIDESGMPKERFSAEFPKEGPSILRIQQVVRGDSAAYFCASSPEAGAAQNGNYGYTFGSGTRLTVV.